This TCR beta chain came from a study of blood T cell repertoires in COVID-19. Germline-derived CDR1 and CDR2 are LNHDA and SQIVND (reference sequence). CDR3 length: 12 residues. V was clipped by 6 bases and J by 6 bases, with 11 bases between them. Profiling relied on immunoSEQ multiplex PCR, and the TCRdb table lists in-frame clones only, not all of them. The sample has 150,000 to 200,000 clones, about 88% seen once. Source material: PBMCs or T cells enriched from blood (not recorded which). This clonotype was sampled from a woman under 30 who had recovered from COVID-19. The chain recombines TRBV19 with TRBJ1-1; TRBD1 might be the D (6 bases). The CDR3 DNA follows: TGTGCCAGTAGAACAGGGCGGGCTGAAGCTTTCTTT. Protein product: CASRTGRAEAFF.